This T cell receptor beta chain was observed in a study of blood T cell repertoires in COVID-19. Looking at the study overall: Samples taken during acute and convalescent COVID-19 were collected in the United States, Italy and Spain. T cells, B-cell-depleted T cells, or PBMCs supplied cDNA or gDNA.

Libraries were prepared by immunoSEQ multiplex PCR; TCRdb keeps only in-frame clonotypes and omits some of them. The top ten hold roughly 4% of the sample, which has approximately 120,000 clones, around three quarters seen once. With 9 bases clipped from V and 4 bases from J, the junction kept 5 bases outside the gene matches. This CDR3 has 14 amino acids. Germline V gene sequence: CDR1 SGHVS, CDR2 FQNEAQ. This TCR came from a human donor in a cohort sampled during active or convalescent COVID-19. The chain employs TRBV7-8 and TRBJ2-1; TRBD2 matches 11 bases. Sequencing was done on a sample of peripheral blood. CDR3 residues: CASLRTSGYNEQFF. The CDR3 DNA follows: TGTGCCAGTTTGAGGACTAGCGGGTACAATGAGCAGTTCTTC.